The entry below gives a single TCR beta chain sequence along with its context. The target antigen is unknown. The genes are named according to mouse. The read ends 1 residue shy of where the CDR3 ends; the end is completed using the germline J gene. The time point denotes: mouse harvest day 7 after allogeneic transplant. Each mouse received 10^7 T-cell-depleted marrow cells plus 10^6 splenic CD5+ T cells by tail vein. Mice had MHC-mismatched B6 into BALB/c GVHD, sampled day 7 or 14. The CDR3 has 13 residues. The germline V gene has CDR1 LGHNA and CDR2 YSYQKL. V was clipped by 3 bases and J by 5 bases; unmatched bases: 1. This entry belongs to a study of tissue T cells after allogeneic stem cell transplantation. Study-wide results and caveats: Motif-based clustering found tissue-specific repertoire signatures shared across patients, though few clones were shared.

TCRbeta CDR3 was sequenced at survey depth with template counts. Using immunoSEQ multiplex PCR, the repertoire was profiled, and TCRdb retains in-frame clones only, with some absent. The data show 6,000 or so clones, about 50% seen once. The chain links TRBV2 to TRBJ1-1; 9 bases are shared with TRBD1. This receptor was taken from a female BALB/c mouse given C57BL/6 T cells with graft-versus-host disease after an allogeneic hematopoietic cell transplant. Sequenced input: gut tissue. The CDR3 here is CASSHGQGTEVFF. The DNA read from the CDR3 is TGTGCCAGCAGCCACGGACAGGGGACAGAAGTCTTC. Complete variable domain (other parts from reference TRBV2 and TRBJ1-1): DPKIIQKPKYLVAVTGSEKILICEQYLGHNAMYWYRQSAKKPLEFMFSYSYQKLMDNQTASSRFQPQSSKKNHLDLQITALKPDDSATYFCASSHGQGTEVFFGKGTRLTVV.